A single T cell receptor beta chain is shown here with its context. Per the germline V gene, CDR1 is GTSNPN and CDR2 is SVGIG (reference sequence). V lost 3 bases and J lost 2, with 11 bases in between. The CDR3 extends over 13 amino acids. The data belong to a study of CD8 T cells in Susac syndrome. The RNA, about 0.5 to 1 ug, was put through reverse transcription using random hexamers. TCRdb ran MiXCR on the immunoSEQ multiplex PCR reads and lists one entry per CDR3 protein. The profile shows 85,000 to 95,000 distinct CDR3 sequences, roughly 94% of them singletons. Patients having Susac syndrome satisfied recently defined diagnostic criteria for definite or probable disease. TEMRA cells were FACS-enriched and CD8+ and CD4+ T cells negatively isolated.

This TCR came from a human donor with Susac syndrome. The chain has TRBV30 and TRBJ2-7, with D possibly being TRBD1 (5 bases). The sequencing sample was made of CD4+ T cells from PBMCs. CDR3 nucleotide sequence: TGTGCCTGGAGCTCGGACACCGCCTACGAGCAGTACTTC. Translated, it gives CAWSSDTAYEQYF.